Presented here are 10 T cell receptor beta chains from one specimen sequenced in a study of T cell changes during pregnancy in multiple sclerosis. TCRdb keeps only in-frame clones here, not all; method: immunoSEQ multiplex PCR. The sample has around 57,000 clones; approximately 91% are singletons. The sample was peripheral blood, taken in the second trimester of pregnancy. The receptors here all came from a female donor with multiple sclerosis, enrolled in a pregnancy study.

On this clone: At one boundary the junction diverges from the germline segment, which might be a read error. The J gene is TRBJ1-1, the V gene TRBV7-9; D might be TRBD1 (5 bases). Germline V gene data show CDR1 as SEHNR and CDR2 as FQNEAQ (reference sequence). The CDR3 totals 13 residues. CDR3 protein: CASSLAWGAEAFF. The CDR3 DNA follows: TGTGCCAGCAGCCTAGCGTGGGGGGCTGAAGCTTTCTTT.

This chain connects TRBV28 to TRBJ2-3, with 15 bases identical to TRBD2. The length of the CDR3 is 18 residues. V dropped 3 bases and J dropped 5; count of bases not matched to a gene: 9. Germline assignment: CDR1 MDHEN and CDR2 SYDVKM. CDR3 sequence (DNA): TGTGCCAGCAGTTTTCCCGGACTAGCGGGGGGGGGAGAAGATACGCAGTATTTT. This codes for CASSFPGLAGGGEDTQYF.

The chain uses TRBV6-5 and TRBJ1-4; D gene ambiguous. The CDR3 has 15 amino acids. The V and J ends lost 2 bases and 2 bases respectively, with 9 bases between them. Germline lookup yields CDR1 MNHEY and CDR2 SVGAGI. CDR3 sequence: CASSYREATNEKLFF. In nucleotides, the CDR3 is TGTGCCAGCAGTTACCGGGAAGCGACTAATGAAAAACTGTTTTTT.

The rearrangement links TRBV5-6 to TRBJ2-2; D is perhaps TRBD1 (6 bases). Germline V lookup: CDR1 SGHDT, CDR2 YYEEEE. Trimming shortened V by 0 bases and J by 1 base, and 19 bases separated the two germline ends. The CDR3 loop spans 19 amino acids. In nucleotides, the CDR3 is TGTGCCAGCAGCTTGGGAATTCGAAGTTACAGGGTGAACACCGGGGAGCTGTTTTTT. Translation: CASSLGIRSYRVNTGELFF.

The chain carries TRBV5-6 and TRBJ2-5; 12 bases are shared with TRBD2. Germline V gives CDR1 SGHDT, CDR2 YYEEEE. The CDR3 is 16 residues long. V lost 2 bases and J lost 5; bases outside the gene matches: 7. The DNA for the CDR3 is TGTGCCAGCAGCTTCCCTAGCGGGGGGGGAGATGAGACCCAGTACTTC. It yields the protein CASSFPSGGGDETQYF.

V and J are TRBV28 and TRBJ1-5, with D perhaps TRBD1 (6 bases). Trimming took off 1 base at V and 9 bases at J, with 22 bases between the two ends. This CDR3 is built from 17 residues. Germline CDR1 is MDHEN and CDR2 is SYDVKM. This chain's CDR3 is CASSLLMGHQDHRPQHF. The CDR3 region has the DNA TGTGCCAGCAGTTTATTGATGGGACACCAGGACCACAGGCCCCAGCATTTT. Combining the CDR3 with reference TRBV28 and TRBJ1-5 gives the whole variable domain DVKVTQSSRYLVKRTGEKVFLECVQDMDHENMFWYRQDPGLGLRLIYFSYDVKMKEKGDIPEGYSVSREKKERFSLILESASTNQTSMYLCASSLLMGHQDHRPQHFGDGTRLSIL.

This rearrangement joins TRBV6-5 to TRBJ1-1, with D unresolved. The CDR3 has 15 amino acids. Germline CDR1 MNHEY, CDR2 SVGAGI. V was pared by 2 bases and J by 4 bases, with 14 bases between. The CDR3 reads CASSYRELPGTEAFF. The CDR3 region has the DNA TGTGCCAGCAGTTACAGGGAGCTCCCGGGCACTGAAGCTTTCTTT.

This chain uses TRBV5-1 with TRBJ2-7, with 7 bases fitting TRBD1. Germline V CDR1 and CDR2: SGHRS, YFSETQ. CDR3 length equals 14 residues. Trimming took 6 bases from V and 3 from J; bases not matched to a gene: 9. The CDR3 region has the DNA TGCGCCAGCAAAGAGACAGGGACCCACTACGAGCAGTACTTC. Its protein is CASKETGTHYEQYF.

The V gene is TRBV2, the J gene TRBJ1-1, with 10 bases identical to TRBD1. The ends lost 5 bases at V and 8 bases at J; junction bases unmatched: 8. Germline V gene sequence: CDR1 SNHLY, CDR2 FYNNEI. The CDR3 length is 14 residues. CDR3 loop: CASSQRQGATEAFF. DNA for the CDR3: TGTGCCAGCAGTCAACGACAGGGGGCGACAGAAGCTTTCTTT.

In DNA, the CDR3 is TGTGCCAGTAGTAGCCGGGACAACCCTGAAGCTTTCTTT. This sequence encodes CASSSRDNPEAFF. The V gene is TRBV19, the J gene TRBJ1-1; D might be TRBD1 (6 bases). Trimming took 4 bases from V and 6 from J, leaving 12 bases between them. The germline V gene has CDR1 LNHDA and CDR2 SQIVND (reference sequence). The CDR3 covers 13 residues.